Presented here are 12 T cell receptor beta chains from one specimen sequenced in a study of control samples from healthy donors and cancer patients. The method was immunoSEQ multiplex PCR; TCRdb's version includes in-frame clones alone and lacks a portion of them. The table shows tens of thousands of clones, with around 93% occurring only once. Material for sequencing was PBMCs. The receptors were sampled from a young man with colorectal cancer.

This rearrangement joins TRBV27 to TRBJ2-7; D is perhaps TRBD1 or TRBD2 (6 bases each). Trimming took 0 bases from V and 4 from J, leaving 19 bases between them. The CDR3 is 17 residues long. CDR1 MNHEY and CDR2 SMNVEV come from the germline V gene (reference sequence). DNA of the CDR3: TGTGCCAGCAGTTTATCGGGTCCGGGGGCTCAGTGGTACGAGCAGTACTTC. It yields the protein CASSLSGPGAQWYEQYF.

This sequence joins TRBV11-2 and TRBJ2-1; D not resolved. Germline CDR1 SGHAT, CDR2 FQNNGV. V was clipped by 8 bases and J by 4 bases, with 21 bases between them. This CDR3 has 16 residues. The CDR3 region is CASQFSSRGAYNEQFF. The CDR3 DNA sequence: TGTGCCAGCCAATTTTCATCGAGAGGAGCATACAATGAGCAGTTCTTC.

The chain couples TRBV21-1 to TRBJ1-6. TRBV21-1 is listed as a pseudogene. The length of the CDR3 is 22 residues. CDR3: CASSKFVGAPGRQSSYNSPLHF. The CDR3 DNA follows: TGTGCCAGCAGCAAATTCGTTGGGGCCCCGGGGCGGCAGAGCTCCTATAATTCACCCCTCCACTTT.

V and J are TRBV27 and TRBJ1-1; TRBD1 might be the D (5 bases). V was shortened by 3 bases and J by 7 bases, with 9 bases between the two germline ends. Per germline, CDR1 MNHEY and CDR2 SMNVEV (reference sequence). CDR3 length: 12 residues. DNA for the CDR3: TGTGCCAGCAGTTTGGTGGGGCGTGAAGCTTTCTTT. Translated: CASSLVGREAFF.

V is TRBV4-1 and J is TRBJ1-3; D call uncertain. The germline V and J ends were trimmed by 0 bases and 8 bases, with 5 bases remaining between them. Germline V gives CDR1 MGHRA, CDR2 YSYEKL. The CDR3 consists of 12 residues. The CDR3 loop reads CASSQDGDTIYF. As DNA, the CDR3 is TGCGCCAGCAGCCAAGATGGGGACACCATATATTTT.

This clone was seen once. The chain joins TRBV9 to TRBJ2-2; D possibly corresponds to TRBD2 (5 bases). Looked up from germline, CDR1 is SGDLS and CDR2 is YYNGEE. Trimming shortened V by 0 bases and J by 3 bases, and 12 bases separated the two germline ends. The CDR3 length is 16 residues. As DNA, the CDR3 is TGTGCCAGCAGCGTAGCTTCGCGGGCGGACACCGGGGAGCTGTTTTTT. This sequence encodes CASSVASRADTGELFF.

The rearrangement joins TRBV7-9 to TRBJ2-1; weak D call: TRBD2 (5 bases). CDR3 size: 16 residues. Germline lookup yields CDR1 SEHNR and CDR2 FQNEAQ (reference sequence). Trimming cost V 1 base and J 7 bases, with 17 bases left between them. The CDR3 spells CASSLDLVLRGNEQFF. The CDR3 DNA reads as TGTGCCAGCAGCTTAGATCTAGTGTTGAGAGGGAATGAGCAGTTCTTC.

The rearrangement uses TRBV7-2 and TRBJ2-5; 7 bases match TRBD1. V shed 5 bases and J 0 bases; nucleotides not matched to a gene: 3. The CDR3 has 14 amino acids. The V gene's germline CDR1 is SGHTA and CDR2 FQGNSA. CDR3 loop: CASSRDRYQETQYF. The CDR3 nucleotides are TGTGCCAGCAGCCGGGACAGATACCAAGAGACCCAGTACTTC.

The chain combines TRBV19 with TRBJ2-2, with 9 bases fitting TRBD1. Trimming removed 5 bases from V and 3 bases from J; junction bases left unmatched: 4. CDR3 size: 15 residues. The germline gives CDR1 LNHDA, CDR2 SQIVND (reference sequence). The CDR3 DNA is TGTGCCAGTAGTGTACAGGGGGCGGACACCGGGGAGCTGTTTTTT. This codes for CASSVQGADTGELFF.

The chain recombines TRBV19 with TRBJ1-1, with unresolved D. V was trimmed by 2 bases and J by 2 bases, leaving 9 bases between them. The CDR3 loop spans 14 amino acids. Germline CDR1 reads LNHDA; CDR2 reads SQIVND (reference sequence). In nucleotides, the CDR3 is TGTGCCAGTAGTATAAGCCAGACTAACACTGAAGCTTTCTTT. Its protein is CASSISQTNTEAFF.

The rearrangement joins TRBV7-2 to TRBJ2-1; 9 nucleotides line up with TRBD2. The CDR3 contains 14 residues. The V segment lost 3 bases and the J segment 9 bases; nucleotides outside the gene matches: 6. Germline loops: CDR1 SGHTA, CDR2 FQGNSA. The CDR3 spells CASSFKRGEVEQFF. The DNA of the CDR3 is TGTGCCAGCAGCTTCAAGCGGGGGGAGGTTGAGCAGTTCTTC.

The V gene is TRBV6-6, the J gene TRBJ2-1; D not certain. CDR1 and CDR2 from the germline V gene are MNHNY and SVGAGI (reference sequence). The CDR3 has 12 amino acids. With 0 bases removed from V and 10 bases from J, the gap between germline ends came to 7 bases. In nucleotides, the CDR3 is TGTGCCAGCAGTTACTCAAGGGTAGAGCAGTTCTTC. This encodes CASSYSRVEQFF.